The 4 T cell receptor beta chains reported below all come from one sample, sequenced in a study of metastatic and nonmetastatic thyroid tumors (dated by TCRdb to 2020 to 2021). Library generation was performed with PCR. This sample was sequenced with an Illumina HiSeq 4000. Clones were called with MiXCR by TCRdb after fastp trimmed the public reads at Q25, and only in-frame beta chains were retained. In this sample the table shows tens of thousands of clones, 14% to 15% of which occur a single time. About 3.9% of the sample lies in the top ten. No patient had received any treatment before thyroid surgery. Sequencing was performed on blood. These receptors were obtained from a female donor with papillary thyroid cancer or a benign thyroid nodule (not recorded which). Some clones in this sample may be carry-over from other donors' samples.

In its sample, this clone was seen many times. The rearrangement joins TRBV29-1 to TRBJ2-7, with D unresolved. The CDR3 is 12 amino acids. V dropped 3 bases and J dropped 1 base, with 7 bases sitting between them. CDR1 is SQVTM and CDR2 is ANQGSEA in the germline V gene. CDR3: CSVETRSYEQYF. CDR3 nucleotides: TGCAGCGTTGAGACGAGATCCTACGAGCAGTACTTC.

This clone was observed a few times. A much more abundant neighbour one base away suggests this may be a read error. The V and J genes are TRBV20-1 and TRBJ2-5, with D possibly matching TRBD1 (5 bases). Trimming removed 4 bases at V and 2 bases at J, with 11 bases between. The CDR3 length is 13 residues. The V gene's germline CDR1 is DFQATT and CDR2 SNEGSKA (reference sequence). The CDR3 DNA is TGCAGTGCTACAGGGCCCTCTCAAGAGACCCAGTACTTC. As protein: CSATGPSQETQYF.

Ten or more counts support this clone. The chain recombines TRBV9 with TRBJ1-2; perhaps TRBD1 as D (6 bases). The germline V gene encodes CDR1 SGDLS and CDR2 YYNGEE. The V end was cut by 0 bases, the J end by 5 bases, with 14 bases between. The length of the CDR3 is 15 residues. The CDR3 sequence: CASSVGGGLKYGYTF. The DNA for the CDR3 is TGTGCCAGCAGCGTAGGCGGGGGGCTCAAGTATGGCTACACCTTC.

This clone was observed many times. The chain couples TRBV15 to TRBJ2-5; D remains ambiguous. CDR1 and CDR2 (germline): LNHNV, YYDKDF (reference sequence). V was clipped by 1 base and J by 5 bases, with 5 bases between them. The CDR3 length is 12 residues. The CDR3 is CATSRAGETQYF. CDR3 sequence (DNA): TGTGCCACCAGCAGAGCTGGGGAGACCCAGTACTTC.